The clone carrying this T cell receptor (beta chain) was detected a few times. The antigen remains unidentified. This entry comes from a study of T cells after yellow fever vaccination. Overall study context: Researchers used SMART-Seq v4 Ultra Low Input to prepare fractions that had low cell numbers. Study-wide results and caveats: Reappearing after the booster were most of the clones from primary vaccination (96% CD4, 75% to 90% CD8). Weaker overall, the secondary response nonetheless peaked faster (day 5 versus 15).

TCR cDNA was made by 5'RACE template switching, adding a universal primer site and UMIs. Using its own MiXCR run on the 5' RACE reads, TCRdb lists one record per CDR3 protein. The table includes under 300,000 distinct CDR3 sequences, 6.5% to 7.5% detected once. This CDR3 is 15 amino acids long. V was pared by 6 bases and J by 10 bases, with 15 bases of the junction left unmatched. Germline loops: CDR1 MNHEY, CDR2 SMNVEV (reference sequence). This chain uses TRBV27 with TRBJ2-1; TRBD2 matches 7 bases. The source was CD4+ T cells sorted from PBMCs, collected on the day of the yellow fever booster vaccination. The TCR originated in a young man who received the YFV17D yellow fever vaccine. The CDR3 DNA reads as TGTGCCAGCAGCCCCAAGGCGGGAGTAGGGCGCGAGCAGTTCTTC. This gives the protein CASSPKAGVGREQFF.